These T cell receptor beta chains were read from a single sample in a study of T-cell reconstitution after alpha-beta-depleted transplantation in children. TCRdb passed the PCR reads through MiXCR, listing each CDR3 protein once. The sample lists about 350,000 distinct CDR3 sequences; 13% were seen once. The material sequenced was PBMCs, taken from the stem cell graft. These receptors were collected from a human donor who donated a stem cell graft to a child with Fanconi anemia. Each CDR3 is given with its conserved first and last residue. The D gene is left open where the match is weak. Clone size appears in some rows only: once, few, many, or a class for an expanded clone.

V gene	J gene	D gene	clone size	CDR3 DNA	CDR3 protein
TRBV5-6	TRBJ2-1	-	many	TGTGCCAGCAGCACCGGGTCAACCGATTACTCCTACAATGAGCAGTTCTTC	CASSTGSTDYSYNEQFF
TRBV30	TRBJ1-2	-	-	TGTGCCTGGATTGTTCACGGGGCGCCAGTGGGCTACACCTTC	CAWIVHGAPVGYTF
TRBV7-9	TRBJ2-7	-	many	TGTGCCAGCAGCTTGAGTGCAGGGACCTACGAGCAGTACTTC	CASSLSAGTYEQYF
TRBV6-1	TRBJ2-4	-	many	TGTGCCAGCACATTCGATTTACAAGCCAAAAACATTCAGTACTTC	CASTFDLQAKNIQYF
TRBV5-1	TRBJ2-1	-	few	TGCGCCAGCAGCCCGACGGAGGGGGGCAATGAGCAGTTCTTC	CASSPTEGGNEQFF
TRBV5-1	TRBJ2-2	-	few	TGCGCCAGCAGCTTGGGTCCCTTTCCCGGGGAGCTGTTTTTT	CASSLGPFPGELFF
TRBV6-5	TRBJ1-2	-	many	TGTGCCAGCAGTCCGGACAGTTCTAACTATGGCTACACCTTC	CASSPDSSNYGYTF
TRBV2	TRBJ1-2	-	few	TGTGCCAGCAGTCCCTCCTCTCAGGCTAGCTATGGCTACACCTTC	CASSPSSQASYGYTF
TRBV10-2	TRBJ2-4	TRBD2	-	TGCGCCAGCAGTTCCTTGACTAGCGGGGGGGCCCAGGCCAAAAACATTCAGTACTTC	CASSSLTSGGAQAKNIQYF
TRBV6-1	TRBJ1-2	-	many	TGTGCCAGCAGTCCCTCAGCCTTCTATGGCTACACCTTC	CASSPSAFYGYTF
TRBV6-5	TRBJ1-3	-	few	TGTGCCAGCAGCTTACAGGACGCCGACACCATATATTTT	CASSLQDADTIYF
TRBV12-3/TRBV12-4	TRBJ1-2	TRBD1	many	TGTGCCAGCAGTTTCCACAGGGGAGGATTTACTTCTAACTATGGCTACACCTTC	CASSFHRGGFTSNYGYTF
TRBV5-1	TRBJ2-7	-	many	TGCGCCAGCAGTAAACCCTCCTACGAGCAGTACTTC	CASSKPSYEQYF
TRBV7-8	TRBJ2-7	-	-	TGTGCCAGCAGCTTGTCGAAGGGGCTCTACGAGCAGTACTTC	CASSLSKGLYEQYF
TRBV12-3/TRBV12-4	TRBJ2-1	-	many	TGTGCCAGCAGTCCTAGCAACAGCCCCAATGAGCAGTTCTTC	CASSPSNSPNEQFF
TRBV5-1	TRBJ2-5	-	-	TGCGCCAGCAGTCCCGGCCTGGCGACCCAGTACTTC	CASSPGLATQYF
TRBV6-1	TRBJ1-5	TRBD1	-	TGTGCCAGCAGGGCTGGGACAGGTGCATGGAATCAGCCCCAGCATTTT	CASRAGTGAWNQPQHF
TRBV7-9	TRBJ2-3	TRBD2	few	TGTGCCAGCAGTCGGGCTCGGGGGGTCCCCACAGATACGCAGTATTTT	CASSRARGVPTDTQYF
TRBV5-1	TRBJ2-5	-	many	TGCGCCAGCAGCTTACGGGGGGCGGCGGAGACCCAGTACTTC	CASSLRGAAETQYF
TRBV2	TRBJ2-3	TRBD2	-	TGTGCCGGCCCGACGGGGGGAGATACGCAGTATTTT	CAGPTGGDTQYF
TRBV19	TRBJ1-6	-	few	TGTGCCAGTAGTATTACCGGGGAGGATTCACCCCTCCACTTT	CASSITGEDSPLHF
TRBV11-2	TRBJ2-5	-	-	TGTGCCAGCAGCTTAGCCGGGGGCAGTGGGGAGACCCAGTACTTC	CASSLAGGSGETQYF
TRBV7-9	TRBJ1-1	TRBD1	few	TGTGCCAGCAGCCTCTGGACAGGGAACACTGAAGCTTTCTTT	CASSLWTGNTEAFF
TRBV4-2	TRBJ2-2	-	-	TGTGCCAGCAGCCCTCAAGCAGGGGCAAGGACCGGGGAGCTGTTTTTT	CASSPQAGARTGELFF
TRBV4-3	TRBJ1-1	-	few	TGCGCCAGCAGCCACCGGGACAAAGGGACTGAAGCTTTCTTT	CASSHRDKGTEAFF
TRBV28	TRBJ2-7	-	-	TGTGCCAGCAGTTCCATTATGGGCAAAGGGTTCACTCCTTCCTACGAGCAGTACTTC	CASSSIMGKGFTPSYEQYF
TRBV20-1	TRBJ1-2	-	-	TGCAGTGCTAGAGATGGGTCAGGGCTAGGGGTCTATGGCTACACCTTC	CSARDGSGLGVYGYTF
TRBV12-3/TRBV12-4	TRBJ2-1	-	-	TGTGCCAGCACTAACCAGGGGAGCCATGAGCAGTTCTTC	CASTNQGSHEQFF
TRBV7-6	TRBJ1-1	-	few	TGTGCCAGCAGCTTAGTAGCGGACGCCCCGGGAGACACTGAAGCTTTCTTT	CASSLVADAPGDTEAFF
TRBV30	TRBJ2-1	TRBD2	few	TGTGCCTGGATCGGGACTAGCGGGGGCTTAGGTGAGCAGTTCTTC	CAWIGTSGGLGEQFF
TRBV20-1	TRBJ2-3	-	-	TGCAGTGCTAGAGATAGTGGAGGAGATACGCAGTATTTT	CSARDSGGDTQYF
TRBV27	TRBJ2-7	TRBD2	many	TGTGCCAGCAGTCCCTCGGGACTACCCATCGAGCAGTACTTC	CASSPSGLPIEQYF
TRBV7-9	TRBJ1-1	-	few	TGTGCCAGCAGTAAAGGGACAACGAACACTGAAGCTTTCTTT	CASSKGTTNTEAFF
TRBV27	TRBJ2-5	-	many	TGTGCCAGTGCCACAGGGATCGTGGAGACCCAGTACTTC	CASATGIVETQYF
TRBV6-2/TRBV6-3	TRBJ1-2	TRBD1	-	TGTGCCAGCAGTAAGGGGACAGCCAACACCTTC	CASSKGTANTF
TRBV4-3	TRBJ1-1	-	few	TGCGCCAGCAGTTCTTTGGGACGGGACACTGAAGCTTTCTTT	CASSSLGRDTEAFF
TRBV27	TRBJ1-1	-	-	TGTGCCAGCAGCTCCCTTAGGACGGGGGTCCCGACTGAAGCTTTCTTT	CASSSLRTGVPTEAFF
TRBV5-1	TRBJ2-5	TRBD1	-	TGCGCCAGCAGCCCGGGACAGTGGGAGACCCAGTACTTC	CASSPGQWETQYF
TRBV12-3/TRBV12-4	TRBJ2-1	-	once	TGTGCCAGCAGTTTAGCGCAGGGAACTGAGCAGTTCTTC	CASSLAQGTEQFF
TRBV5-1	TRBJ2-5	-	-	TGCGCCAGCAGCCTGGGGACAACTAATGGACAAGAGACCCAGTACTTC	CASSLGTTNGQETQYF
TRBV12-3/TRBV12-4	TRBJ1-2	-	many	TGTGCCAGCAGGGCGGCCCTGGACCCCACCGAGGGCTACACCTTC	CASRAALDPTEGYTF
TRBV6-5	TRBJ1-1	-	-	TGTGCCAGCAGCCTCCGAGTGGGGATCACTGAAGCTTTCTTT	CASSLRVGITEAFF
TRBV29-1	TRBJ2-5	-	few	TGCAGCGTCTACATAGATGTCCAAGAGACCCAGTACTTC	CSVYIDVQETQYF